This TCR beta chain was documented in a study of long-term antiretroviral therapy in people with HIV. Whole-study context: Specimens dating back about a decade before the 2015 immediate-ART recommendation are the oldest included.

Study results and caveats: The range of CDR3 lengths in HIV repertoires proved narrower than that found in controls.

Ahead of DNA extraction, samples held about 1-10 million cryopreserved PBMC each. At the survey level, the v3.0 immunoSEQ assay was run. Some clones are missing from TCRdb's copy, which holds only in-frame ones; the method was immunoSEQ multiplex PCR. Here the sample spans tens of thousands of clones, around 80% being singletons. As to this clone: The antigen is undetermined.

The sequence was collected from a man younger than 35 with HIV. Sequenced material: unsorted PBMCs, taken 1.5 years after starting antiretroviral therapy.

CDR3 nucleotide sequence: TGTGCCAGCAGTTTAATACAGCCAATGGACTATGGCTACACCTTC. Residues: CASSLIQPMDYGYTF. The chain combines TRBV28 with TRBJ1-2; D not certain. Germline CDR1 reads MDHEN; CDR2 reads SYDVKM. Trimming shortened V by 2 bases and J by 3 bases, and 13 bases separated the two germline ends. This CDR3 is 15 amino acids long.